The 5 T cell receptor beta chains given below trace back to one sample, sequenced in a study of cytomegalovirus exposure and HLA in healthy donors. The PCR ran on 60 Vbeta and 13 Jbeta primers. Some clones are missing from TCRdb's copy, which holds only in-frame ones; the method was immunoSEQ multiplex PCR. The sample consists of 200,000 to 250,000 clones, roughly 80% of them appearing once. The sequencing sample was made of PBMCs. The receptors were gathered from a girl aged 2-10 years in good health and CMV-seronegative.

The chain couples TRBV9 to TRBJ1-5; D ambiguous. The length of the CDR3 is 15 residues. Germline CDR1 SGDLS, CDR2 YYNGEE. Trimming removed 0 bases at V and 0 bases at J, with 7 bases between. In nucleotides, the CDR3 is TGTGCCAGCAGCGTAGGTGAGAATAGCAATCAGCCCCAGCATTTT. It encodes CASSVGENSNQPQHF.

The V call is TRBV21-1, the J call TRBJ2-7; the table's D call TRBD2 went unverified against the DNA. TRBV21-1 is a pseudogene. This CDR3 is built from 15 residues. CDR3 amino acids: CASSKEERSSYEQYF. The CDR3 DNA reads TGTGCCAGCAGCAAAGAGGAGCGGAGCTCCTACGAGCAGTACTTC.

The V call is TRBV14, the J call TRBJ1-1; D is ambiguous. V was shortened by 3 bases and J by 1 base, with 9 bases between the two germline ends. The germline gives CDR1 SGHDN, CDR2 FVKESK. The CDR3 extends over 14 amino acids. The DNA for the CDR3 is TGTGCCAGCAGCCACCCCGGTGGGAACACTGAAGCTTTCTTT. Translating it yields CASSHPGGNTEAFF.

V usage is TRBV5-6 and J usage is TRBJ1-2; unclear D gene. From germline, CDR1 is SGHDT and CDR2 YYEEEE. V was shortened by 4 bases and J by 7 bases, with 11 bases between the two germline ends. The CDR3 runs 12 residues. In nucleotides, the CDR3 is TGTGCCAGCAGCCAGACTTTGGGTGGCTACACCTTC. Residues: CASSQTLGGYTF. The entire variable domain, with the rest obtained from reference TRBV5-6 and TRBJ1-2, is as follows: DAGVTQSPTHLIKTRGQQVTLRCSPKSGHDTVSWYQQALGQGPQFIFQYYEEEERQRGNFPDRFSGHQFPNYSSELNVNALLLGDSALYLCASSQTLGGYTFGSGTRLTVV.

This chain links TRBV19 with TRBJ1-4, with TRBD1 as a possible D gene (5 bases). Germline V gene lookup returns CDR1 LNHDA and CDR2 SQIVND (reference sequence). Trimming took off 10 bases at V and 8 bases at J, with 20 bases between the two ends. CDR3 length: 14 amino acids. The CDR3 nucleotides are TGTGCCACCAAAGGCTCACTGGAGGGGGAAAAACTGTTTTTT. Translation: CATKGSLEGEKLFF.